This TCR beta chain was captured in a study of shared clonotypes between healthy human individuals. Across the whole study: Ranging from 18 to 49 in age, donors were two women and three men.

CDR1 and CDR2 from the germline V gene are MGHDK and SYGVNS. The CDR3 is made up of 13 amino acids. V was cut by 2 bases and J by 7 bases, with 11 bases left in between. Comments on this clone: What it recognizes is unknown.

Per sorted-subset replicate PCR, input was around 220 ng DNA, representing around 30,000 T cell genomes. Sequencing was performed with immunoSEQ multiplex PCR; in TCRdb, only in-frame clones are kept and a portion is missing. The table has about 2.1 million clones, just over 90% seen once. The naive CD8 population came from CD45RO-negative cells selected for CCR7, without terminally differentiated effector memory CD45RA+ cells. The donors were all Caucasian adults (living in Nashville, Tennessee). Study findings and constraints: Shared clonotypes across all four donors exceeded non-shared ones in generation probability.

This TCR came from a man between 18 and 35 years old in good health. Some clones in this sample may be carry-over from other donors' samples. Sequencing was carried out using naive CD8+ T cells from PBMCs. The V and J genes are TRBV25-1 and TRBJ1-1; D perhaps matches TRBD1 (6 bases). CDR3 sequence reads: CASSERDTDEAFF. DNA of the CDR3: TGTGCCAGCAGTGAAAGGGACACAGATGAAGCTTTCTTT.